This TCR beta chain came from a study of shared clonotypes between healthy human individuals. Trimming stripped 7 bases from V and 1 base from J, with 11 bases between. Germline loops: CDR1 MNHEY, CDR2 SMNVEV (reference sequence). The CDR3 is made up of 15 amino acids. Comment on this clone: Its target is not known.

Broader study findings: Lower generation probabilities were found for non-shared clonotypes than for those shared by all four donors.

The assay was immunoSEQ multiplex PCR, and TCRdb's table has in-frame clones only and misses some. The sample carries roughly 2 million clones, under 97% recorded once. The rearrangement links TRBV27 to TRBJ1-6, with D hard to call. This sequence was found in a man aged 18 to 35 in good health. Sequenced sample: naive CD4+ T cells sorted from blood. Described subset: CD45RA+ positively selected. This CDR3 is CASKKGESYNSPLHF. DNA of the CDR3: TGTGCCAGCAAGAAAGGAGAGTCCTATAATTCACCCCTCCACTTT.